A selection of T cell receptor beta chains follows, all from one sample in a study of regulatory T cells in long-lasting Graves disease. MiXCR, run by TCRdb on the multiplex PCR reads, gives a single entry per CDR3 protein. The top ten hold approximately 10% of the sample, which has 200,000 to 250,000 distinct CDR3 sequences, roughly 18% seen once. In addition, the sample was reused for a study of T cells in Graves' hyperthyroidism and ophthalmopathy.

The material was peripheral blood mononuclear cells (PBMCs), obtained at new diagnosis, from a patient treated with antithyroid drugs. The receptors derive from a woman under 40 with Graves disease. Both conserved end residues are part of each CDR3. D genes are given only for firm matches. Clone size is not always given. Where it is, it says once, few, many or a class for expanded clones.

TRBV6-1,TRBJ1-5,.,17,many,CASSEREGGAYVQPQHF,TGTGCCAGCAGTGAACGCGAGGGGGGGGCATACGTTCAGCCCCAGCATTTT
TRBV20-1,TRBJ2-5,TRBD1,14,.,CSARDGTGQETQYF,TGCAGTGCTAGAGATGGGACAGGCCAAGAGACCCAGTACTTC
TRBV6-1,TRBJ1-1,TRBD1,16,many,CASSEVGLGQALEAFF,TGTGCCAGCAGTGAAGTTGGTCTGGGACAGGCCCTAGAAGCTTTCTTT
TRBV6-1,TRBJ1-2,.,12,many,CASSAHLYGYTF,TGTGCCAGCAGTGCCCACCTTTATGGCTACACCTTC
TRBV7-9,TRBJ2-1,.,14,many,CASSLGREQGGQFF,TGTGCCAGCAGCTTAGGTCGTGAACAGGGAGGGCAGTTCTTC
TRBV7-7,TRBJ2-7,.,16,many,CASKRRGPALSYEQYF,TGTGCTAGCAAACGCAGGGGTCCAGCGTTATCCTACGAGCAGTACTTC
TRBV11-2,TRBJ2-7,TRBD2,16,many,CASSQRAGLSSYEQYF,TGTGCCAGCAGCCAGAGAGCGGGACTATCCTCCTACGAGCAGTACTTC
TRBV2,TRBJ2-7,TRBD2,19,many,CASSSGRVTSGISSYEQYF,TGTGCCAGCAGCTCCGGTAGGGTGACTAGCGGGATTAGCTCCTACGAGCAGTACTTC
TRBV12-3/TRBV12-4,TRBJ2-3,.,14,.,CASSLWGGTDTQYF,TGTGCCAGCAGTTTATGGGGAGGCACAGATACGCAGTATTTT
TRBV15,TRBJ2-7,TRBD2,13,many,CATRQSGTYEQYF,TGTGCCACCCGGCAAAGCGGGACCTACGAGCAGTACTTC
TRBV7-9,TRBJ1-4,TRBD1,14,many,CASSSRQGREKLFF,TGTGCCAGCAGCTCACGACAGGGGCGGGAAAAACTGTTTTTT
TRBV3-1,TRBJ2-7,TRBD1,14,.,CASSRGQGNYEQYF,TGTGCCAGCAGCCGAGGACAGGGCAACTACGAGCAGTACTTC
TRBV12-3/TRBV12-4,TRBJ1-5,.,13,many,CASAGGNNQPQHF,TGTGCCAGCGCCGGGGGGAACAATCAGCCCCAGCATTTT
TRBV27,TRBJ1-4,.,14,many,CASSLGGLGEKLFF,TGTGCCAGCAGCTTAGGAGGGCTAGGGGAAAAACTGTTTTTT
TRBV28,TRBJ1-5,TRBD1,14,many,CASSWTGPYQPQHF,TGTGCCAGCAGTTGGACAGGGCCGTATCAGCCCCAGCATTTT
TRBV6-1,TRBJ1-1,TRBD1,15,many,CASSKTGTGSTEAFF,TGTGCCAGCAGTAAGACGGGGACAGGGAGCACTGAAGCTTTCTTT
TRBV19,TRBJ2-7,.,13,many,CASSQKGNYEQYF,TGTGCCAGTAGTCAGAAGGGGAATTACGAGCAGTACTTC
TRBV20-1,TRBJ1-1,.,13,many,CSGGGQIWSEAFF,TGCAGTGGGGGCGGGCAGATTTGGTCTGAAGCTTTCTTT
TRBV27,TRBJ2-1,TRBD1,15,many,CASRLTGSSYNEQFF,TGTGCCAGCAGGTTGACAGGGAGCTCCTACAATGAGCAGTTCTTC
TRBV2,TRBJ2-5,TRBD1,15,.,CASSLGDRGVETQYF,TGTGCCAGCAGCCTGGGGGACAGGGGTGTGGAGACCCAGTACTTC
TRBV13,TRBJ2-4,.,14,once,CASSGDGGKNIQYF,TGTGCCAGCAGCGGAGATGGTGGCAAAAACATTCAGTACTTC
TRBV28,TRBJ1-5,TRBD1,15,many,CASSHPQGGGQPQHF,TGTGCCAGCAGTCACCCACAGGGGGGGGGCCAGCCCCAGCATTTT
TRBV7-8,TRBJ2-7,.,19,once,CASSLGGVIGQPAFYEQYF,TGTGCCAGCAGCTTGGGGGGGGTCATTGGACAGCCAGCATTCTACGAGCAGTACTTC
TRBV6-5,TRBJ1-4,TRBD1,17,.,CASSYSLQGSTNEKPFF,TGTGCCAGCAGTTACTCGTTACAGGGGTCAACTAATGAAAAACCGTTTTTT
TRBV2,TRBJ2-1,TRBD2,14,once,CASSESGTDNEQFF,TGTGCCAGCAGTGAGAGCGGGACCGACAATGAGCAGTTCTTC
TRBV3-1,TRBJ1-5,.,14,many,CASSQATGNQPQHF,TGTGCCAGCAGCCAAGCAACCGGTAATCAGCCCCAGCATTTT
TRBV6-2/TRBV6-3,TRBJ2-7,.,15,many,CASSALSGAREEQYF,TGTGCCAGCAGTGCGCTTTCGGGGGCGAGGGAAGAGCAGTACTTC
TRBV30,TRBJ1-5,.,15,many,CAWSADSLSNQPQHF,TGTGCCTGGAGTGCGGACAGCCTAAGCAATCAGCCCCAGCATTTT
TRBV5-1,TRBJ2-7,.,15,few,CASSPDGQGPYEQYF,TGCGCCAGCAGCCCGGACGGGCAGGGTCCCTACGAGCAGTACTTC